This is a list of T cell receptor beta chains from one sample in a study of OX40 agonist ivuxolimab in advanced cancers. Profiling relied on immunoSEQ multiplex PCR, and the TCRdb table lists in-frame clones only, not all of them. The data hold about 20,000 clones, with 85% to 90% observed a single time. Sequencing was performed on CD4+ or CD8+ T cells sorted from blood, taken in a trial of the OX40 agonist ivuxolimab. The source of these receptors is an adult with an advanced solid tumor such as melanoma, head and neck, liver or kidney cancer. The CDR3 runs from the conserved cysteine through the conserved F or W. The D gene is left open where the match is weak. Clone sizes are given selectively: once, few, many, or a class where the clone is expanded.

V gene: TRBV19
D gene: NA
J gene: TRBJ2-3
clone size: NA
CDR3 DNA: TGTGCCAGTAGTTCGCGCAGGGACGCAGATACGCAGTATTTT
CDR3 protein: CASSSRRDADTQYF

V gene: TRBV5-4
D gene: NA
J gene: TRBJ2-1
clone size: few
CDR3 DNA: TGTGCCAGCAGCTTGGGTTCAGGGGGGGGCAATGAGCAGTTCTTC
CDR3 protein: CASSLGSGGGNEQFF

V gene: TRBV23-1
D gene: NA
J gene: TRBJ2-3
clone size: NA
CDR3 DNA: TGCGCCAGCATTCCCACGCACACGGGCACAGATACGCAGTATTTT
CDR3 protein: CASIPTHTGTDTQYF

V gene: TRBV11-2
D gene: NA
J gene: TRBJ2-2
clone size: NA
CDR3 DNA: TGTGCCAGCAGCTTAGCCGGGGAGCTGTTTTTT
CDR3 protein: CASSLAGELFF

V gene: TRBV6-1
D gene: NA
J gene: TRBJ2-7
clone size: NA
CDR3 DNA: TGTGCCAGCAGTGAAGACTCTCAATACGAGCAGTACTTC
CDR3 protein: CASSEDSQYEQYF

V gene: TRBV19
D gene: TRBD2
J gene: TRBJ2-1
clone size: once
CDR3 DNA: TGTGCCAGTAGTATAGGATACGGGAGGAACAATGAGCAGTTCTTC
CDR3 protein: CASSIGYGRNNEQFF

V gene: TRBV12-5
D gene: TRBD2
J gene: TRBJ2-5
clone size: NA
CDR3 DNA: TGTGCTAGTGGTTTGGCTCCTGGGAGGGGATGGGAGACCCAGTACTTC
CDR3 protein: CASGLAPGRGWETQYF

V gene: TRBV7-9
D gene: NA
J gene: TRBJ1-2
clone size: NA
CDR3 DNA: TGTGCCAGCAGCTTAGGACAGAATCCTAACTATGGCTACACCTTC
CDR3 protein: CASSLGQNPNYGYTF

V gene: TRBV19
D gene: NA
J gene: TRBJ2-3
clone size: NA
CDR3 DNA: TGTGCCAGTAGTAAAGCGAGCACAGATACGCAGTATTTT
CDR3 protein: CASSKASTDTQYF

V gene: TRBV18
D gene: NA
J gene: TRBJ1-2
clone size: NA
CDR3 DNA: TGTGCCAGCTCATATACAAGGGGGGAACTAAACTATGGCTACACCTTC
CDR3 protein: CASSYTRGELNYGYTF

V gene: TRBV3-1/TRBV3-2
D gene: NA
J gene: TRBJ2-5
clone size: NA
CDR3 DNA: TGTGCCACCGGAGAGACCCAGTACTTC
CDR3 protein: CATGETQYF

V gene: TRBV28
D gene: NA
J gene: TRBJ1-2
clone size: NA
CDR3 DNA: TGTGCCAGCAGTTTGCTCAGGAACTATGGCTACACCTTC
CDR3 protein: CASSLLRNYGYTF

V gene: TRBV5-1
D gene: NA
J gene: TRBJ2-5
clone size: NA
CDR3 DNA: TGCGCCAGCAGCCCCCCAGGAACCGAGACCCAGTACTTC
CDR3 protein: CASSPPGTETQYF

V gene: TRBV6-5
D gene: NA
J gene: TRBJ2-1
clone size: NA
CDR3 DNA: TGTGCCAGCAGTTACTCGAAGGGGGGGAGGGAGTTCTTC
CDR3 protein: CASSYSKGGREFF

V gene: TRBV19
D gene: NA
J gene: TRBJ2-3
clone size: few
CDR3 DNA: TGTGCCAGTAAAGTCCCCGAAACAGATACGCAGTATTTT
CDR3 protein: CASKVPETDTQYF

V gene: TRBV10-3
D gene: TRBD1
J gene: TRBJ2-7
clone size: NA
CDR3 DNA: TGTGCCATCAGTGAGTACCCTGGACAGGGTTCCTACGAGCAGTACTTC
CDR3 protein: CAISEYPGQGSYEQYF

V gene: TRBV6-6
D gene: NA
J gene: TRBJ2-7
clone size: NA
CDR3 DNA: TGTGCCAGCAGTTACTCTGCCTACGAGCAGTACTTC
CDR3 protein: CASSYSAYEQYF

V gene: TRBV2
D gene: NA
J gene: TRBJ1-5
clone size: NA
CDR3 DNA: TGTGCCAGCACCAGCGGGGATAGCAATCAGCCCCAGCATTTT
CDR3 protein: CASTSGDSNQPQHF

V gene: TRBV7-9
D gene: TRBD1
J gene: TRBJ1-2
clone size: NA
CDR3 DNA: TGTGCCAGCAGCCCGACCAACCCCGGGACAGCTAACTATGGCTACACCTTC
CDR3 protein: CASSPTNPGTANYGYTF

V gene: TRBV6-1
D gene: TRBD1
J gene: TRBJ2-1
clone size: many
CDR3 DNA: TGTGCCAGCAGAGTTCCGGGACAGACCTACAATGAGCAGTTCTTC
CDR3 protein: CASRVPGQTYNEQFF

V gene: TRBV14
D gene: NA
J gene: TRBJ2-2
clone size: NA
CDR3 DNA: TGTGCCAGCAGCCAGGCCGCGAACACCGGGGAGCTGTTTTTT
CDR3 protein: CASSQAANTGELFF

V gene: TRBV6-5
D gene: NA
J gene: TRBJ2-7
clone size: NA
CDR3 DNA: TGTGCCAGCAGTTACTCGGACAGCAGCTCCTACGAGCAGTACTTC
CDR3 protein: CASSYSDSSSYEQYF